Below, 2 T cell receptor beta chains from the same sample are listed, as sequenced in a study of blood T cell repertoires in COVID-19. This table comes from immunoSEQ multiplex PCR, and its TCRdb copy is limited to in-frame clones, with some not included. The sample shows approximately 84,000 clones, about 80% of them seen only once. The sample comprised peripheral blood. Receptor source: a human donor in a cohort sampled during active COVID-19.

The chain employs TRBV27 and TRBJ1-4; unclear D gene. Deletions cut 8 bases from V and 0 bases from J, with 13 bases between. This CDR3 contains 15 residues. From germline, CDR1 is MNHEY and CDR2 SMNVEV (reference sequence). This CDR3 reads CASGYYSTTNEKLFF. The DNA for the CDR3 is TGTGCCAGCGGGTACTATAGCACAACTAATGAAAAACTGTTTTTT.

This chain joins TRBV24-1 and TRBJ2-1; 7 nucleotides line up with TRBD1. Per the germline V gene, CDR1 is KGHDR and CDR2 is SFDVKD. Trimming cost V 7 bases and J 6 bases; bases outside gene matches: 8. The CDR3 is 14 amino acids. DNA of the CDR3: TGTGCCACCAGAACCGGGACAGAAGGCAATGAGCAGTTCTTC. Amino acid sequence: CATRTGTEGNEQFF.